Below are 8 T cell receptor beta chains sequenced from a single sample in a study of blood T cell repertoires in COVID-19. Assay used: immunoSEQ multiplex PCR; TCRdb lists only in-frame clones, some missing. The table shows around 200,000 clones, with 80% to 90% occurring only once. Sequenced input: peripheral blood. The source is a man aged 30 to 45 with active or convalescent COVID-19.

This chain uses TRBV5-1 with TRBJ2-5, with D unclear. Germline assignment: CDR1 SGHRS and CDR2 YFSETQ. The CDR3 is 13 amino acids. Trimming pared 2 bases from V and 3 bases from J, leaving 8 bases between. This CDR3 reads CASSLQSEETQYF. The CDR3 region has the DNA TGCGCCAGCAGCTTACAAAGCGAAGAGACCCAGTACTTC.

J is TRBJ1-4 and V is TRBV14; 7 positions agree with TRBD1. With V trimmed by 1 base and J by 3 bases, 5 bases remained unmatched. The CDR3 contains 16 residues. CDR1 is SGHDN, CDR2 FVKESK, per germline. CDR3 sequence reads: CASSQALRGANEKLFF. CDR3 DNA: TGTGCCAGCAGCCAAGCACTCAGGGGGGCTAATGAAAAACTGTTTTTT.

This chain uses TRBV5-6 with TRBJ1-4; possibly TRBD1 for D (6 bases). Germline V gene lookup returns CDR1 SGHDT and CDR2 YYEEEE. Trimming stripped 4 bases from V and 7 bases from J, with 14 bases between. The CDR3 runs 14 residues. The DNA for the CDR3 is TGTGCCAGCAGCACGAGGGGGGGAGGTGAAAAACTGTTTTTT. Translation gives CASSTRGGGEKLFF.

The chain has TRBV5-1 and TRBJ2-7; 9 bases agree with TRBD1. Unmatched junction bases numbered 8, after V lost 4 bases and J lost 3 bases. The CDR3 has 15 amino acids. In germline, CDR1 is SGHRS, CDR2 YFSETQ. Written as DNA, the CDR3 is TGCGCCAGCAGCCCTGGACAGGGGAACCACTACGAGCAGTACGTC. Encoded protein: CASSPGQGNHYEQYV.

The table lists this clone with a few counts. The CDR3 DNA sequence: TGTGCCAGCAGTGATCCCGGGACATCTGGAAACACCATATATTTT. Residues: CASSDPGTSGNTIYF. The chain combines TRBV25-1 with TRBJ1-3; tentative D call: TRBD1 (6 bases). The V end was cut by 3 bases, the J end by 1 base, with 10 bases between. Germline CDR1 MGHDK, CDR2 SYGVNS. The length of the CDR3 is 15 residues.

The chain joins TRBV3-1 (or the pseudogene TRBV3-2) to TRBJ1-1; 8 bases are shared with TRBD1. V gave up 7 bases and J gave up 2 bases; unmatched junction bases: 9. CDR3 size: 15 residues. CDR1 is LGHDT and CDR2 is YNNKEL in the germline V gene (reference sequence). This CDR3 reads CASTQSDRGNTEAFF. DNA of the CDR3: TGTGCCAGCACCCAGAGTGACAGGGGCAACACTGAAGCTTTCTTT.

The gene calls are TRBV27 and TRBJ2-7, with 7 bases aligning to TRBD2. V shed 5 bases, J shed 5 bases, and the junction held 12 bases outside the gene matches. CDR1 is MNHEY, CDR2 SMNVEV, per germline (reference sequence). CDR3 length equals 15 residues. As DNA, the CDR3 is TGTGCCAGCAGTACCGCGTCTAGCGGACGGGACGAGCAGTACTTC. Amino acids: CASSTASSGRDEQYF.

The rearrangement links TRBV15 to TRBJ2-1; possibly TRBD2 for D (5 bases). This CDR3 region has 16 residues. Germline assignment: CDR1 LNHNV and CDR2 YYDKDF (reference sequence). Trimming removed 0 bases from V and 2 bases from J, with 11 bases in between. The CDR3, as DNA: TGTGCCACCAGCAGAGAAGAGGGTCGTACCTACAATGAGCAGTTCTTC. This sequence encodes CATSREEGRTYNEQFF.